The clone carrying this T cell receptor (beta chain) showed up just a few times. Per the original data handling: Reference gene primer amplification gave estimated nucleated cell counts. Libraries were prepared by immunoSEQ multiplex PCR; TCRdb keeps only in-frame clonotypes and omits some of them. The V and J calls and clone size were taken over from that table, and D and trimming were inferred from the DNA. Of about 81,000 clones in the sample, roughly 82% are singletons; the top ten hold approximately 7%. These data originate in a study of blood T cell repertoires in COVID-19. Study background: Material from acute and convalescent COVID-19 was sourced from the United States, Italy and Spain. T cells, B-cell-depleted T cells, or PBMCs provided the cDNA or gDNA that served as material.

Germline V CDR1 and CDR2: SGDLS, YYNGEE. V trimming: 2 bases; J trimming: 0 bases; junction bases outside the gene matches: 4. The length of the CDR3 is 15 residues. Sequenced input: peripheral blood. This clonotype was sampled from a human donor in a cohort sampled during active COVID-19. The chain joins TRBV9 to TRBJ1-1; TRBD1 agrees at 7 bases. For the CDR3, the DNA is TGTGCCAGCAGCGTGGGGGACAGATTGAACACTGAAGCTTTCTTT. This gives the protein CASSVGDRLNTEAFF.